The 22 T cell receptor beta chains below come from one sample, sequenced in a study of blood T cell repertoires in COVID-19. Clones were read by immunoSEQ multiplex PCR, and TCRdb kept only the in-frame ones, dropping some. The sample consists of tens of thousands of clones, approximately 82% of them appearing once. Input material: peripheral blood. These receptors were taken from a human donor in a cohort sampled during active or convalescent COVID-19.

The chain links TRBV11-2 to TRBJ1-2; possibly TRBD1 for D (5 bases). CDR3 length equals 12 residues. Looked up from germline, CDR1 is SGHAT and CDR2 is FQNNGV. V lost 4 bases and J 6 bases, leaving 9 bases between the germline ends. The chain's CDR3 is CASSSQGNGYTF. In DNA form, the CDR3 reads TGTGCCAGCAGCTCTCAGGGCAATGGCTACACCTTC.

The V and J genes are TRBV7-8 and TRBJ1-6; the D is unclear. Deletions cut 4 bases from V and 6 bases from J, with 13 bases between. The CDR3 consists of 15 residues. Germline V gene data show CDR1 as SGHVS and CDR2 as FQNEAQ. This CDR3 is CASSSAGVINSPLHF. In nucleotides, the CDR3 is TGTGCCAGCAGCTCTGCCGGAGTAATTAATTCACCCCTCCACTTT.

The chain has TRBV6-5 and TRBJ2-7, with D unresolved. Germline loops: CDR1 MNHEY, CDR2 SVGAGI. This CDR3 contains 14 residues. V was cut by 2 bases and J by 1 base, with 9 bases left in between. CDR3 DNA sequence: TGTGCCAGCAGTTACGGTCGGTTATCCTACGAGCAGTACTTC. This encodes CASSYGRLSYEQYF.

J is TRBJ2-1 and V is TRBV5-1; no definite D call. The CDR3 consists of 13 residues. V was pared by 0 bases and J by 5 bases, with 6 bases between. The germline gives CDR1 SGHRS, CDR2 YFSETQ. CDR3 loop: CASSLDRNNEQFF. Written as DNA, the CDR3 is TGCGCCAGCAGCTTGGACAGAAACAATGAGCAGTTCTTC.

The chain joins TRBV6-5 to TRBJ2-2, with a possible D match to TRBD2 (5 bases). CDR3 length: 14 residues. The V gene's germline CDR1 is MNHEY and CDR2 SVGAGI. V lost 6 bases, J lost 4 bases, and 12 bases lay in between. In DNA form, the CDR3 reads TGTGCCAGCAGGAGGGATGAGAGCACCGGGGAGCTGTTTTTT. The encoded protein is CASRRDESTGELFF.

In nucleotides, the CDR3 is TGTGCCAGCAGCCCCTCTTCAGGGGGAAATTCACCCCTCCACTTT. Its translation is CASSPSSGGNSPLHF. The gene calls are TRBV3-1 (or the pseudogene TRBV3-2) and TRBJ1-6, with TRBD1 identical over 7 bases. V shed 4 bases and J 7 bases; nucleotides not matched to a gene: 7. CDR1 is LGHDT and CDR2 is YNNKEL in the germline V gene (reference sequence). This CDR3 has 15 amino acids.

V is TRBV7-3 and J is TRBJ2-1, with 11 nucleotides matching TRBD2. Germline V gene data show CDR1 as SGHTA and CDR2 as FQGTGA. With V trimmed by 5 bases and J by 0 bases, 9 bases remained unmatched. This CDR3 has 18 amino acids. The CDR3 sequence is CASSLGASGGSSYNEQFF. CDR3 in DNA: TGTGCCAGCAGCCTAGGTGCTAGCGGGGGGAGCTCCTACAATGAGCAGTTCTTC.

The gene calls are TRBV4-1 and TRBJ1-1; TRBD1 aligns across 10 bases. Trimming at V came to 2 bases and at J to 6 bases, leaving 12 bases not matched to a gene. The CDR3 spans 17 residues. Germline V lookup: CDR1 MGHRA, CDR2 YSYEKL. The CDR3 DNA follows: TGCGCCAGCAGCCAAAACCCTCTGGGGACAGGGGCACCTGAAGCTTTCTTT. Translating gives CASSQNPLGTGAPEAFF.

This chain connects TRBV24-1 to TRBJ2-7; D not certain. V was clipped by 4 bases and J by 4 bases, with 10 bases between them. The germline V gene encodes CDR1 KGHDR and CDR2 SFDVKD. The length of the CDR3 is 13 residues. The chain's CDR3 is CATSDWRRYEQYF. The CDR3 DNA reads TGTGCCACCAGTGACTGGAGACGGTACGAGCAGTACTTC.

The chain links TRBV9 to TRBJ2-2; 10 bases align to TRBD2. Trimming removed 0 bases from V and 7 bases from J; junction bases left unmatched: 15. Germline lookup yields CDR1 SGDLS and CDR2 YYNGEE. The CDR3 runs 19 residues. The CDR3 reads CASSVAPGRSGGAVGELFF. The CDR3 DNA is TGTGCCAGCAGCGTAGCCCCGGGTAGGAGCGGGGGGGCGGTCGGGGAGCTGTTTTTT. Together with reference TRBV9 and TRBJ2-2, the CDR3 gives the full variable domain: DSGVTQTPKHLITATGQRVTLRCSPRSGDLSVYWYQQSLDQGLQFLIQYYNGEERAKGNILERFSAQQFPDLHSELNLSSLELGDSALYFCASSVAPGRSGGAVGELFFGEGSRLTVL.

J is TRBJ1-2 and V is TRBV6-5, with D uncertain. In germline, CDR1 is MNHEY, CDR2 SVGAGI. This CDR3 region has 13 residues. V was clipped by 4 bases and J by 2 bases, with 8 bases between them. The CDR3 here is CASSSRENYGYTF. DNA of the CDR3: TGTGCCAGCAGTTCCCGGGAAAACTATGGCTACACCTTC.

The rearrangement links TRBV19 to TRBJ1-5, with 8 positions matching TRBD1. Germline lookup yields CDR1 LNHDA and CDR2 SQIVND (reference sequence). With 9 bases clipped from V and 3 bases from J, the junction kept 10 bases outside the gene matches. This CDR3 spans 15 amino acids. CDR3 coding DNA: TGTGCCAGCCGGAACAGGGGGGCCACCAATCAGCCCCAGCATTTT. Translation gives CASRNRGATNQPQHF.

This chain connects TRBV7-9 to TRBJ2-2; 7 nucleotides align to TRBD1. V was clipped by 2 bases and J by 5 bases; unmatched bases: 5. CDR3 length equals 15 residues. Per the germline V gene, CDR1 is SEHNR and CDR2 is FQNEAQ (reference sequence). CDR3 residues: CASSLRQGGTGELFF. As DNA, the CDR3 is TGTGCCAGCAGCTTAAGACAGGGTGGTACCGGGGAGCTGTTTTTT.

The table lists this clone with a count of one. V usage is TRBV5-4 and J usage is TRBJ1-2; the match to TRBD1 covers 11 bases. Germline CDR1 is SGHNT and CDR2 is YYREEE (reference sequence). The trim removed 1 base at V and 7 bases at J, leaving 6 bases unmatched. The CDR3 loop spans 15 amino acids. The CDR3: CASSLRTGGPSGYTF. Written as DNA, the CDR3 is TGTGCCAGCAGCTTGAGGACAGGGGGCCCTAGTGGCTACACCTTC.

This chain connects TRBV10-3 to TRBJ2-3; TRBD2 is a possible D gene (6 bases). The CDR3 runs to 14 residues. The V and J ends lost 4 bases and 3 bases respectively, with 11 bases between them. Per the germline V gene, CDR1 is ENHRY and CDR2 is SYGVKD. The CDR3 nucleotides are TGTGCCATCAGTGGACTAGGGACGACAGATACGCAGTATTTT. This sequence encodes CAISGLGTTDTQYF.

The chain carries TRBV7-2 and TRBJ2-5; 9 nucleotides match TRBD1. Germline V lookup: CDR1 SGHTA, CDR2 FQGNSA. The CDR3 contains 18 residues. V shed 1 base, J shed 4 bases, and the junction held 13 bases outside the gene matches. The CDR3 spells CASSLEPQGAHEVETQYF. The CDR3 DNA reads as TGTGCCAGCAGCTTAGAACCACAGGGGGCGCATGAGGTAGAGACCCAGTACTTC.

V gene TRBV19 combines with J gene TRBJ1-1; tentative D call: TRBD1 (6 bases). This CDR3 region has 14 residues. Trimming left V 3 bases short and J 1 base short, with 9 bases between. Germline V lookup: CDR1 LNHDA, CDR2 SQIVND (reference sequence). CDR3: CASSMWGQNTEAFF. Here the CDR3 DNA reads TGTGCCAGTAGTATGTGGGGGCAGAACACTGAAGCTTTCTTT.

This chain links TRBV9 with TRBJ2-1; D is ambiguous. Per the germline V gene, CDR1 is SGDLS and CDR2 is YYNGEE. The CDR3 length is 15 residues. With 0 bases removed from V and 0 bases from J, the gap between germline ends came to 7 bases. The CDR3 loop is CASSVEPSSYNEQFF. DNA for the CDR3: TGTGCCAGCAGCGTAGAACCGAGCTCCTACAATGAGCAGTTCTTC.

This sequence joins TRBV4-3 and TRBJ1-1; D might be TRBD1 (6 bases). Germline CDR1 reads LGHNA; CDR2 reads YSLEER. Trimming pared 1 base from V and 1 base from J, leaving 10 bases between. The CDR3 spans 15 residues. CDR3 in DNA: TGCGCCAGCAGCCAAGGGTCACAGGGGAACACTGAAGCTTTCTTT. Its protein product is CASSQGSQGNTEAFF.

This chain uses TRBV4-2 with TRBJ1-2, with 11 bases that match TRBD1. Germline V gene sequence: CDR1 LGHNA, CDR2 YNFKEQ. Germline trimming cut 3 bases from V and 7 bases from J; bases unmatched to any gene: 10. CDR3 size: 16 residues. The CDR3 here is CASSQTPGTGGRGYTF. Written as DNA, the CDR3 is TGTGCCAGCAGCCAGACTCCCGGGACAGGGGGACGTGGCTACACCTTC.

The CDR3 coding sequence is TGTGCCAGCGGAGACAGGGGAGGTCAGCCCCAGCATTTT. Translating gives CASGDRGGQPQHF. The genes are TRBV27 and TRBJ1-5; 8 nucleotides agree with TRBD1. The V gene's germline CDR1 is MNHEY and CDR2 SMNVEV (reference sequence). The CDR3 extends over 13 amino acids. Trimming removed 8 bases from V and 6 bases from J; junction bases left unmatched: 6.

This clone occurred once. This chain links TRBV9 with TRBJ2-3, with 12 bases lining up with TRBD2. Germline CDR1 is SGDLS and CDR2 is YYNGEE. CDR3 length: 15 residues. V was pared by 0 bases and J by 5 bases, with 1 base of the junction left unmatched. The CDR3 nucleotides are TGTGCCAGCAGCGTAGGGGGACTAGCGGGAGATACGCAGTATTTT. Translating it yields CASSVGGLAGDTQYF.